A selection of T cell receptor beta chains follows, all from one sample in a study of cytomegalovirus exposure and HLA in healthy donors. Only in-frame clones appear in the TCRdb table, and some are missing; sequencing was by immunoSEQ multiplex PCR. Seen here are about 120,000 clones, around four fifths observed once, and the top ten hold over 9%. Material for sequencing was PBMCs. These receptors originate from a male donor in good health and CMV-seropositive. Both conserved end residues are part of each CDR3. The order of the fields is CDR3 length, clone size, V gene, J gene, D gene, CDR3 protein, CDR3 DNA. D genes are given only for firm matches. Expanded clones are given a class, and other clones once, few, many or no size at all.

cdr3_length: 13
clone_size: -
v_call: TRBV11-1
j_call: TRBJ1-4
d_call: -
cdr3_aa: CASSLVWSEKLFF
cdr3_nt: TGTGCCAGCAGCTTAGTATGGAGTGAAAAACTGTTTTTT

cdr3_length: 15
clone_size: -
v_call: TRBV19
j_call: TRBJ2-3
d_call: -
cdr3_aa: CASSPIEFGTDTQYF
cdr3_nt: TGTGCCAGTAGTCCGATAGAATTTGGCACAGATACGCAGTATTTT

cdr3_length: 15
clone_size: -
v_call: TRBV4-3
j_call: TRBJ1-1
d_call: TRBD1
cdr3_aa: CASSNVGQGGSEAFF
cdr3_nt: TGCGCCAGCAGCAATGTGGGACAGGGGGGATCTGAAGCTTTCTTT

cdr3_length: 16
clone_size: -
v_call: TRBV21-1
j_call: TRBJ2-3
d_call: -
cdr3_aa: CASSYKVCGRGDTQYF
cdr3_nt: TGTGCCAGCAGCTACAAAGTCTGCGGGAGAGGAGATACGCAGTATTTT

cdr3_length: 14
clone_size: -
v_call: TRBV30
j_call: TRBJ2-7
d_call: -
cdr3_aa: CAWSATVTTGEQYF
cdr3_nt: TGTGCCTGGAGTGCGACAGTCACGACCGGCGAGCAGTACTTC

cdr3_length: 18
clone_size: -
v_call: TRBV18
j_call: TRBJ2-6
d_call: TRBD2
cdr3_aa: CASSPRGSGSSGANVLTF
cdr3_nt: TGTGCCAGCTCACCACGGGGTAGCGGGAGTTCTGGGGCCAACGTCCTGACTTTC

cdr3_length: 14
clone_size: -
v_call: TRBV14
j_call: TRBJ2-7
d_call: -
cdr3_aa: CASSQVGQGYEQYF
cdr3_nt: TGTGCCAGCAGCCAAGTAGGTCAGGGCTACGAGCAGTACTTC

cdr3_length: 18
clone_size: -
v_call: TRBV4-2
j_call: TRBJ2-4
d_call: -
cdr3_aa: CASSQGVSRTGTQNIQYF
cdr3_nt: TGTGCCAGCAGCCAAGGTGTCAGTAGAACAGGGACACAAAACATTCAGTACTTC

cdr3_length: 17
clone_size: -
v_call: TRBV7-8
j_call: TRBJ1-5
d_call: -
cdr3_aa: CASSLNTHHSRQGPQHF
cdr3_nt: TGTGCCAGCAGCTTGAATACGCACCACTCACGCCAGGGGCCCCAGCATTTT

cdr3_length: 12
clone_size: -
v_call: TRBV29-1
j_call: TRBJ2-3
d_call: TRBD1
cdr3_aa: CSAGQGGDTQYF
cdr3_nt: TGCAGCGCAGGACAGGGGGGAGATACGCAGTATTTT

cdr3_length: 14
clone_size: -
v_call: TRBV29-1
j_call: TRBJ1-4
d_call: TRBD1
cdr3_aa: CSPRNRRGHEKLFF
cdr3_nt: TGCAGTCCTAGGAATCGCAGGGGGCATGAAAAACTGTTTTTT

cdr3_length: 16
clone_size: -
v_call: TRBV7-3
j_call: TRBJ2-1
d_call: TRBD1
cdr3_aa: CASSLVGQGSYNEQFF
cdr3_nt: TGTGCCAGCAGCTTAGTTGGACAGGGATCCTACAATGAGCAGTTCTTC

cdr3_length: 15
clone_size: -
v_call: TRBV4-3
j_call: TRBJ2-7
d_call: TRBD1
cdr3_aa: CASSQDQGVYYEQYF
cdr3_nt: TGCGCCAGCAGCCAAGATCAGGGGGTCTACTACGAGCAGTACTTC

cdr3_length: 16
clone_size: once
v_call: TRBV29-1
j_call: TRBJ2-6
d_call: TRBD1
cdr3_aa: CSVWDRGNSGANVLTF
cdr3_nt: TGCAGCGTATGGGACAGGGGCAACTCTGGGGCCAACGTCCTGACTTTC

cdr3_length: 14
clone_size: -
v_call: TRBV29-1
j_call: TRBJ2-7
d_call: TRBD1
cdr3_aa: CSVEGADRLHEQYF
cdr3_nt: TGCAGCGTTGAAGGGGCGGACAGGCTCCACGAGCAGTACTTC

cdr3_length: 13
clone_size: -
v_call: TRBV29-1
j_call: TRBJ1-2
d_call: TRBD1
cdr3_aa: CSVEITGEGGYTF
cdr3_nt: TGCAGCGTGGAAATCACAGGGGAAGGAGGCTACACCTTC